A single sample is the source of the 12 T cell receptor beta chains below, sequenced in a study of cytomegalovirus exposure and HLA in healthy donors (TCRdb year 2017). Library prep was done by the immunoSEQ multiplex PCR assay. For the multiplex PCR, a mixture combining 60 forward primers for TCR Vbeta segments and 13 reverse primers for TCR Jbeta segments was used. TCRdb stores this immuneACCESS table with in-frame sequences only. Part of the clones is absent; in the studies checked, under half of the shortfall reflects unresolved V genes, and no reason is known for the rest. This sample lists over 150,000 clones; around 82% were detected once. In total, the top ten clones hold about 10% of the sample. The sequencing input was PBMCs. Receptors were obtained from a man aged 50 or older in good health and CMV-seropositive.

The CDR3 DNA reads as TGTGCCAGCAGTATTCAGGACAGGGTCGAACTGTTTTTT. Its protein product is CASSIQDRVELFF. The chain has TRBV28 and TRBJ1-4, with TRBD1 matching 8 bases. This CDR3 region has 13 residues. V lost 5 bases, J lost 12 bases, and 8 bases stayed unmatched. Germline V gene sequence: CDR1 MDHEN, CDR2 SYDVKM.

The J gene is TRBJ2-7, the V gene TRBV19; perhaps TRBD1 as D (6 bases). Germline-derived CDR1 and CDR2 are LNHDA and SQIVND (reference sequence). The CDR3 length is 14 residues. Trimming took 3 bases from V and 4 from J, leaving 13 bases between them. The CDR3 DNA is TGTGCCAGTAGTATCGCAGGGGAAGGGTACGAGCAGTACTTC. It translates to CASSIAGEGYEQYF. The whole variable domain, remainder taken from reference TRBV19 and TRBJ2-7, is DGGITQSPKYLFRKEGQNVTLSCEQNLNHDAMYWYRQDPGQGLRLIYYSQIVNDFQKGDIAEGYSVSREKKESFPLTVTSAQKNPTAFYLCASSIAGEGYEQYFGPGTRLTVT.

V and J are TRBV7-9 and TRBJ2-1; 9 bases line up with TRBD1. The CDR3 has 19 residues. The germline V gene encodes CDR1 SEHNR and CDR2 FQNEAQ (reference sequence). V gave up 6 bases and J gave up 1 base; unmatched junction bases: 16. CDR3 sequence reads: CASSQSRGQGLGSYNEQFF. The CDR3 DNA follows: TGTGCCAGCAGTCAGTCCCGGGGACAGGGTTTGGGATCCTACAATGAGCAGTTCTTC.

The CDR3 DNA follows: TGTGCCAGCACCCTCACAGGGGCCACTCAGCCCCAGCATTTT. Encoded protein: CASTLTGATQPQHF. The rearrangement uses TRBV28 and TRBJ1-5; 7 bases are a match to TRBD1. Germline values: CDR1 MDHEN, CDR2 SYDVKM. The V and J ends lost 7 bases and 6 bases, in that order; junction bases with no gene match: 9. The CDR3 is 14 residues long. Full variable domain (missing parts from reference TRBV28 and TRBJ1-5): DVKVTQSSRYLVKRTGEKVFLECVQDMDHENMFWYRQDPGLGLRLIYFSYDVKMKEKGDIPEGYSVSREKKERFSLILESASTNQTSMYLCASTLTGATQPQHFGDGTRLSIL.

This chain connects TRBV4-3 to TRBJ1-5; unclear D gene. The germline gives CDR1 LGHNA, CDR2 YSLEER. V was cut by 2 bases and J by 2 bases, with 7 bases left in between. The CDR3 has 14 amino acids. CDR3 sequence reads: CASSQTRGNQPQHF. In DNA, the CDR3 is TGCGCCAGCAGCCAAACCCGGGGCAATCAGCCCCAGCATTTT.

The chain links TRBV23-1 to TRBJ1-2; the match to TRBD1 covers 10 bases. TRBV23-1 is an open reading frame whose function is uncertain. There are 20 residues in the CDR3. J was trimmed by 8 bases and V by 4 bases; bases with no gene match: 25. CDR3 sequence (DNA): TGCGCCAGCAGTCGGGTGCAGGAAACCCGGGACAGGGGCTGGTTAGGAGGCTACACCTTC. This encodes CASSRVQETRDRGWLGGYTF.

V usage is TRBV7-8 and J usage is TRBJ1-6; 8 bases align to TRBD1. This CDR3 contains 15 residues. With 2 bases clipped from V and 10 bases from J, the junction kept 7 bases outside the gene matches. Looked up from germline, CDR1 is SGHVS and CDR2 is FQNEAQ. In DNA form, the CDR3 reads TGTGCCAGCAGCTTATCGGACAGGGAGCGATCACCCCTCCACTTT. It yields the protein CASSLSDRERSPLHF.

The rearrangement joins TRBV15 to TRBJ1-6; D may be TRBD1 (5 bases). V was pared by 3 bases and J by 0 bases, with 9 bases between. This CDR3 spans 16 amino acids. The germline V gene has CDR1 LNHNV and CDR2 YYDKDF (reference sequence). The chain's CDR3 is CATSSRQFSYNSPLHF. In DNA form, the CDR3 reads TGTGCCACCAGCAGCCGACAGTTCTCCTATAATTCACCCCTCCACTTT. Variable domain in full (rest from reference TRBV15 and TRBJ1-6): DAMVIQNPRYQVTQFGKPVTLSCSQTLNHNVMYWYQQKSSQAPKLLFHYYDKDFNNEADTPDNFQSRRPNTSFCFLDIRSPGLGDTAMYLCATSSRQFSYNSPLHFGNGTRLTVT.

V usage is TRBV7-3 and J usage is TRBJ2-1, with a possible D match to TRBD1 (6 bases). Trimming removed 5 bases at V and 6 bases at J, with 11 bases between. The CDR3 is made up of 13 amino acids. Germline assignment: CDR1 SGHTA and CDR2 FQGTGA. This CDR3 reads CASSNTGSNEQFF. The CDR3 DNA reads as TGTGCCAGCAGCAACACAGGGTCCAATGAGCAGTTCTTC.

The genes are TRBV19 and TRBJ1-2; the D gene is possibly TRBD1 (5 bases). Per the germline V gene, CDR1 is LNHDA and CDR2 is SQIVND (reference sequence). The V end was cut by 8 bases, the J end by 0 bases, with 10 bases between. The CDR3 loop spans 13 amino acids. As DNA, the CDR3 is TGTGCCAGTCAAAGGGACTCTAACTATGGCTACACCTTC. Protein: CASQRDSNYGYTF.

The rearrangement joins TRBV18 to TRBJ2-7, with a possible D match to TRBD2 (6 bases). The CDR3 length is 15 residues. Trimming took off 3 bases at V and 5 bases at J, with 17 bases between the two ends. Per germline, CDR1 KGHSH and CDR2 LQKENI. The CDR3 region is CASSPQPGGTDEQYF. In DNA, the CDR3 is TGTGCCAGCTCACCCCAACCAGGCGGGACTGACGAGCAGTACTTC.

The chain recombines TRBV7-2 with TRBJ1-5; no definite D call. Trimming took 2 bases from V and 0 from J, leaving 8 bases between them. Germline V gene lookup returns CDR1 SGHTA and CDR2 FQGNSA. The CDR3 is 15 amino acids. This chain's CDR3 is CASSLSGYSNQPQHF. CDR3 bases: TGTGCCAGCAGCTTAAGCGGTTATAGCAATCAGCCCCAGCATTTT.